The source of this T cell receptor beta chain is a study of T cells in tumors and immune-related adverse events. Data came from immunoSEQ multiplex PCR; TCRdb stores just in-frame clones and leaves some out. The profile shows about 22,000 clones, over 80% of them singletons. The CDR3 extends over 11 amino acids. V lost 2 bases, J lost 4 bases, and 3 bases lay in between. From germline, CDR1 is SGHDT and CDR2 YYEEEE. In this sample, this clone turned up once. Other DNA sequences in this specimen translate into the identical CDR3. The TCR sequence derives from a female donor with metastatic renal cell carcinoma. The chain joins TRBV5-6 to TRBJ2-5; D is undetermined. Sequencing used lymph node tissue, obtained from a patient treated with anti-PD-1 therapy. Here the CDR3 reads CASSLRETQYF. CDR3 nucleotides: TGTGCCAGCAGCTTAAGAGAGACCCAGTACTTC.